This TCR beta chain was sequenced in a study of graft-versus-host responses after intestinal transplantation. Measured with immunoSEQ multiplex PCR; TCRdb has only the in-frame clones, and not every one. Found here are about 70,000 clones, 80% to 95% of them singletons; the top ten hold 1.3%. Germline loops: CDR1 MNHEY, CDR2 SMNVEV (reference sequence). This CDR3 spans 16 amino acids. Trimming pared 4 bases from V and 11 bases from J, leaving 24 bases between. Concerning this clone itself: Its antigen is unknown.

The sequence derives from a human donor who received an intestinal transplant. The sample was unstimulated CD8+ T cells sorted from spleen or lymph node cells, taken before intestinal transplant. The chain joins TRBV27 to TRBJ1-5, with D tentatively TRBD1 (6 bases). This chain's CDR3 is CASSWRRTDPQWSQHF. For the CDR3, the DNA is TGTGCCAGCAGTTGGAGACGGACAGACCCGCAATGGTCCCAGCATTTT.